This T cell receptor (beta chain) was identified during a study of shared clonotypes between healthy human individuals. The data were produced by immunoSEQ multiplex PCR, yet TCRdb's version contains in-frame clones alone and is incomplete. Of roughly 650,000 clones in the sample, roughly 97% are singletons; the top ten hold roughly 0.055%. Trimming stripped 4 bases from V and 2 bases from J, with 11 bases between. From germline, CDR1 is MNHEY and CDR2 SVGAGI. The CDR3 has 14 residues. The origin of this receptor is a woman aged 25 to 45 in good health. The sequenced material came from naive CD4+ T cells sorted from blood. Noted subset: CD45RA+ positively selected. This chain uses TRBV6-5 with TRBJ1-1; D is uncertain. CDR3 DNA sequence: TGTGCCAGCAGTTGCTCTCCAGCCAACACTGAAGCTTTCTTT. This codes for CASSCSPANTEAFF.